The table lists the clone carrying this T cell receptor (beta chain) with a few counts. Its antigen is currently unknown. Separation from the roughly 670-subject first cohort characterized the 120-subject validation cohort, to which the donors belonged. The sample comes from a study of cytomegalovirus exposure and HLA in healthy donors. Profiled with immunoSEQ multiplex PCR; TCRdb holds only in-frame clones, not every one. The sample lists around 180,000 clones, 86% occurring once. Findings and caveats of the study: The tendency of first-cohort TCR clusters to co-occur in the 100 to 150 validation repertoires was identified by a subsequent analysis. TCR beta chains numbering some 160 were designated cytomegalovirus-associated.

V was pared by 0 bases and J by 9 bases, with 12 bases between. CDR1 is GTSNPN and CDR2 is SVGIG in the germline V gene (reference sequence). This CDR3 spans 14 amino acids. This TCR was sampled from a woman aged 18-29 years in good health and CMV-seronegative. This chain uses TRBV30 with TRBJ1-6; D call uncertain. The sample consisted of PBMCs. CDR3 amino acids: CAWSVGLGGSPLHF. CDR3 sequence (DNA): TGTGCCTGGAGTGTTGGGCTGGGAGGTTCACCCCTCCACTTT.